What follows is one T cell receptor (beta chain) and its context. The antigen remains unidentified. PCR amplification relied on 60 Vbeta primers (plus 13 Jbeta primers). Method: immunoSEQ multiplex PCR; TCRdb's copy keeps in-frame clones and lacks some. The data show about 110,000 clones, roughly 71% seen once. This entry belongs to a study of cytomegalovirus exposure and HLA in healthy donors. About the study: The early release's HLA-typed donors yielded approximately 82 million unique TCRs.

The study, taken as a whole, reports: In a later analysis, TCR beta V- and J-gene trimming was associated with a missense DCLRE1C variant. Previous analysis showed most TCR beta V segments were productive about 87% or about 30% of the time.

The TCR sequence derives from a middle-aged man in good health and CMV-seropositive. Sequencing was carried out using PBMCs.

The CDR3 DNA reads TGTGCCAGCAGCGTAGTGGGGACAGTGAACACCGGGGAGCTGTTTTTT. Its protein is CASSVVGTVNTGELFF. The rearrangement links TRBV9 to TRBJ2-2, with 7 bases aligning to TRBD1. V lost 0 bases and J lost 1; bases outside the gene matches: 3. Germline CDR1 SGDLS, CDR2 YYNGEE. CDR3 size: 16 residues.